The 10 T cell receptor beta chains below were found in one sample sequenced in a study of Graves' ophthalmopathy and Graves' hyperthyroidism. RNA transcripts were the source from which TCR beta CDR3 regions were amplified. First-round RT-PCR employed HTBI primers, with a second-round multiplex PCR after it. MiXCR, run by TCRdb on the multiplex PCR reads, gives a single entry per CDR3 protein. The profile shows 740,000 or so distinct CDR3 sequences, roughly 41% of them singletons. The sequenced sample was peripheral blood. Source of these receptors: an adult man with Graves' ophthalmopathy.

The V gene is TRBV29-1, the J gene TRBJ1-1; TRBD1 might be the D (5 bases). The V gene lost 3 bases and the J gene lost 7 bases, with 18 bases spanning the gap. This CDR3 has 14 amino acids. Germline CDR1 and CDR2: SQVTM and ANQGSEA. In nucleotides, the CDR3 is TGCAGCGTTGAGGCCAGGGAAGGGGACGGTGAAGCTTTCTTT. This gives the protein CSVEAREGDGEAFF.

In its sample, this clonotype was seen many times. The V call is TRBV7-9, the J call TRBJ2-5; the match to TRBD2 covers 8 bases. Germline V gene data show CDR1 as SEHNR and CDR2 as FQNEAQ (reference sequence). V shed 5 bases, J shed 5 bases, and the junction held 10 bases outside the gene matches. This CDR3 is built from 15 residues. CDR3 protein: CASSLAAAGVETQYF. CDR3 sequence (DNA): TGTGCCAGCAGCCTCGCGGCAGCGGGGGTGGAGACCCAGTACTTC.

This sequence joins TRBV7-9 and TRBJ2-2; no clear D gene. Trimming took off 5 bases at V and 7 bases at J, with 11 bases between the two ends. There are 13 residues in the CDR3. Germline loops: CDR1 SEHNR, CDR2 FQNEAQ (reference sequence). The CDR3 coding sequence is TGTGCCAGCAGCGCCTCCTTGGACGGGGAGCTGTTTTTT. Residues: CASSASLDGELFF.

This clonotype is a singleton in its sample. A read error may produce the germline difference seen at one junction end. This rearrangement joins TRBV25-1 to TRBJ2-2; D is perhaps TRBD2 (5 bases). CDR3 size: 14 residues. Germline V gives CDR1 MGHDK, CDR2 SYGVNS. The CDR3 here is CASSLTGNTGELLF. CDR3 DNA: TGTGCCAGCAGTTTAACGGGGAACACCGGGGAGCTGCTTTTT.

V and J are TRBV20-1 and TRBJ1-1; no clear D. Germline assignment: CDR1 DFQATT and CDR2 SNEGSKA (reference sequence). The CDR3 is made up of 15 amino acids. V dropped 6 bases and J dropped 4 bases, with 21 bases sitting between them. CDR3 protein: CSAPGRLPGSTEAFF. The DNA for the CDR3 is TGCAGTGCCCCGGGGAGATTACCGGGATCCACTGAAGCTTTCTTT.

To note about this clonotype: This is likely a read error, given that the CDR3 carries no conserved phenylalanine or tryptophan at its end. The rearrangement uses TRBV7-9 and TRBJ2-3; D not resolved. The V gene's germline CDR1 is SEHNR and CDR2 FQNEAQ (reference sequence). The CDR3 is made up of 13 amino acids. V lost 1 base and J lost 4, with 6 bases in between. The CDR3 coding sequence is TGTGCCAGCAGCTTAGATTGGGCAGATACGCAGTATTTA. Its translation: CASSLDWADTQYL.

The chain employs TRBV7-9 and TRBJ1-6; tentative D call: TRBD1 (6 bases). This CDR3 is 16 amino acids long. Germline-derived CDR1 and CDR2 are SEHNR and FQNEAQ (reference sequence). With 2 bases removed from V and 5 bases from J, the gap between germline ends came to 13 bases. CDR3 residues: CASSLSTGQHNSPLHF. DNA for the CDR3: TGTGCCAGCAGCTTATCGACCGGACAGCATAATTCACCCCTCCACTTT.

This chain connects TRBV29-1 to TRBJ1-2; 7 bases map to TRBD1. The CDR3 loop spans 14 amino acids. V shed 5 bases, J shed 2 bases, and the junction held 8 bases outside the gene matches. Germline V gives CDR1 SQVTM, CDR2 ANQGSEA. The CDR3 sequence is CSVLQGRINYGYTF. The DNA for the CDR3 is TGCAGCGTTTTACAGGGGCGTATCAACTATGGCTACACCTTC. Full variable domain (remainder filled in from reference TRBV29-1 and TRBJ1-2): SAVISQKPSRDICQRGTSLTIQCQVDSQVTMMFWYRQQPGQSLTLIATANQGSEATYESGFVIDKFPISRPNLTFSTLTVSNMSPEDSSIYLCSVLQGRINYGYTFGSGTRLTVV.

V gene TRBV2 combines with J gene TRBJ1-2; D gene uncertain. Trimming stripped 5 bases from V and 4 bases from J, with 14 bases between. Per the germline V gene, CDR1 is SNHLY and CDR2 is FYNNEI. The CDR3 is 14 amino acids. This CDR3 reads CASSPGTTIYGYTF. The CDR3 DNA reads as TGTGCCAGCAGTCCTGGAACGACGATCTATGGCTACACCTTC. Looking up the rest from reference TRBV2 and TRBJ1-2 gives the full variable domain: EPEVTQTPSHQVTQMGQEVILRCVPISNHLYFYWYRQILGQKVEFLVSFYNNEISEKSEIFDDQFSVERPDGSNFTLKIRSTKLEDSAMYFCASSPGTTIYGYTFGSGTRLTVV.

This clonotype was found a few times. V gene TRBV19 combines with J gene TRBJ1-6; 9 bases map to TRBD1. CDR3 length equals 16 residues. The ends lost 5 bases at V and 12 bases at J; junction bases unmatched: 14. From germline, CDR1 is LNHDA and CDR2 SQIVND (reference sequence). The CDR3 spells CASSPLPGQGMGPLHF. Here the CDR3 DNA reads TGTGCCAGTAGTCCTTTACCGGGACAGGGTATGGGACCCCTCCACTTT. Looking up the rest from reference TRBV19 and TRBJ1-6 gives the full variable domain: DGGITQSPKYLFRKEGQNVTLSCEQNLNHDAMYWYRQDPGQGLRLIYYSQIVNDFQKGDIAEGYSVSREKKESFPLTVTSAQKNPTAFYLCASSPLPGQGMGPLHFGNGTRLTVT.